Reported below is one T cell receptor (beta chain). The target of this receptor is not known. Base qualities are not recorded, but no much larger clone differs from it by a single base. The meaning of the sample's time point label: around 4 weeks on oral tofacitinib. The treatment or condition label for this specimen denotes: oral pan-JAK inhibitor, 5-10 mg twice daily. Lesional scalp punch biopsies and peripheral blood were collected from alopecia areata patients. PBMCs were isolated by density centrifugation and stained for CD3, CD4 and CD8, after which CD4+ and CD8+ T cells were sorted on a FACSAria. This specimen belongs to a study of CD8+ T cells in alopecia areata (dated by TCRdb to the late 2010s). For the study in its entirety: The treated patients, all with moderate-to-severe alopecia areata, were enrolled in an open-label pilot trial of oral tofacitinib given at 5 to 10 mg twice daily. Amplification of TCRbeta CDR3 regions was done by immunoSEQ multiplex PCR using 35 Vbeta forward primers and 13 Jbeta reverse primers. Disease severity in treated patients was measured with the SALT score, which quantifies the percentage of affected scalp surface area. RNA came from the PAXgene miRNA kit for fixed scalp, the miRNeasy kit for PBMCs, and the RNeasy kit for mouse skin. Patients stayed on tofacitinib for 6 to 18 months and then had 6 months of follow-up off drug so that delayed response and recurrence could be assessed. Human TCRbeta sequencing covered scalp tissue and sorted CD4+ and CD8+ peripheral blood T cells from patchy and totalis/universalis alopecia areata patients and healthy controls. Patients on tofacitinib were biopsied at baseline and after 4 and 24 weeks of treatment, and several of the patients also had a later scalp biopsy. In both human patients and the C3H/HeJ mouse model, the study applied high-throughput TCRbeta sequencing to look at T cell clonal expansion in alopecia areata. Scalp clonality was compared across normal scalp (n=4), patchy alopecia areata scalp (n=8), and alopecia totalis/universalis scalp (n=8). The study at large found these results: Scalp clonality and the number of expanded CD8+ clones among the top 100 scalp clones were significantly decreased by tofacitinib. Many expanded lesional clones were found to persist in scalp and blood during tofacitinib treatment, and relapse after treatment cessation may be partly explained by this persistence. Shared TCR sequences between patients were less evident than in mice, which may be partly attributable to HLA diversity in the patient population. Compared with normal scalp, lesional scalp, particularly in alopecia totalis/universalis, had higher clonality and more expanded CD8+ clones, which suggests antigenic drive. The treated cohort was small, with a single nonresponder, so links between baseline CD8+ expansion and response need larger studies. Scalp TCR repertoire analysis is complicated because resident alphabeta T cells in normal human skin are also sequenced, whereas mouse skin is dominated by gammadelta T cells.

The library was obtained by the immunoSEQ multiplex PCR assay. For TCR sequencing, RNA was extracted from every sample and reverse transcribed into cDNA to serve as template. First-strand cDNA was synthesized with SuperScript III using a 2:1 mix of oligo-dT and random hexamers. A synthetic immune receptor repertoire was used to gauge amplification bias, and whatever bias remained was removed computationally. Concerning the study's data processing: Raw reads were preprocessed for error removal, and CDR3 was defined according to IMGT conventions as running from the conserved cysteine to phenylalanine. To get clonality, Shannon entropy was normalized by log2 of the number of productive unique TCRs and the result was subtracted from 1. CD4 or CD8 identity of scalp clones was inferred by cross-referencing scalp TCRbeta sequences with sorted blood CD4 and CD8 repertoires. As stored in TCRdb, this immuneACCESS dataset retains in-frame rearrangements with V and J assigned. A fraction of the clones does not appear; measured against another copy, unresolved V genes explain less than half of the discrepancy, and the remainder lacks a known reason. The DNA was the basis for D and trimming; V, J and clone size are from that table. The sample table contains about 190,000 clones; only one count was recorded for about 60% of them. Of the sample, less than 0.8% falls within the top ten clones.

The CDR3, from cysteine to phenylalanine, totals 17 residues. The DNA shown is the 51-base CDR3, in frame from base 1. V is clipped by 2 bases and J by 0 bases, and the sequence between their germline boundaries is 16 bases long. The germline V gene (reference sequence) gives CDR1 as SEHNR and CDR2 as FQNEAQ. This chain is built from TRBV7-9 and TRBJ1-2; a confident D gene designation cannot be given. The sample consisted of CD4+ T cells sorted from blood, taken at week 4, from a patient treated with tofacitinib. The TCR sequence derives from a human donor with alopecia areata. The CDR3: CASSLTPFGRANYGYTF. The DNA reads as follows: TGTGCCAGCAGCTTAACCCCCTTTGGGAGGGCTAACTATGGCTACACCTTC.